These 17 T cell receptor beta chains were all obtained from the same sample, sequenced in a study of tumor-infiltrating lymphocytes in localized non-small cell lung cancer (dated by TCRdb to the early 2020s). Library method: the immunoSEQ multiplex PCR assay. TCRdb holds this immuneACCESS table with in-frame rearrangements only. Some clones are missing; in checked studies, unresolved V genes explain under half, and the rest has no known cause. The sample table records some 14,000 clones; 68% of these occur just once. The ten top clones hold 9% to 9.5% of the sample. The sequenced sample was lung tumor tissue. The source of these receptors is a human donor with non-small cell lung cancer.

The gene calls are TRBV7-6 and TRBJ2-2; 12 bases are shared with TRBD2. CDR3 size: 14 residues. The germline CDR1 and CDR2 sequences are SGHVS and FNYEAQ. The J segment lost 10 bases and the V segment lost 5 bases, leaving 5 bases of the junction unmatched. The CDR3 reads CASSTGLAGKELFF. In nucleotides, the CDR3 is TGTGCCAGCAGCACCGGACTAGCGGGAAAGGAGCTGTTTTTT.

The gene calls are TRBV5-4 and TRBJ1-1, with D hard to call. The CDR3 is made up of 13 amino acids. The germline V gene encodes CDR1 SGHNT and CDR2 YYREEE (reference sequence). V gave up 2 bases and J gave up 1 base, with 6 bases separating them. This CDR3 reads CASSFEPNTEAFF. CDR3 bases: TGTGCCAGCAGCTTTGAGCCGAACACTGAAGCTTTCTTT. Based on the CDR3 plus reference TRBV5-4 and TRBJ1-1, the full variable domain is ETGVTQSPTHLIKTRGQQVTLRCSSQSGHNTVSWYQQALGQGPQFIFQYYREEENGRGNFPPRFSGLQFPNYSSELNVNALELDDSALYLCASSFEPNTEAFFGQGTRLTVV.

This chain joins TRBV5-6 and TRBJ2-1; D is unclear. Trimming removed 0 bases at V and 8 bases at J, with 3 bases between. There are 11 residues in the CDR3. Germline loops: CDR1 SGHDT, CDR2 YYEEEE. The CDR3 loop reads CASSLVDEQFF. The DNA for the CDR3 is TGTGCCAGCAGCTTGGTCGATGAGCAGTTCTTC.

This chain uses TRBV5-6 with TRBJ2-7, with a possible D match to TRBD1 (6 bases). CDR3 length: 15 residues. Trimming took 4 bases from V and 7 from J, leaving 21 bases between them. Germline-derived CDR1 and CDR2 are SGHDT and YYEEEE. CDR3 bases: TGTGCCAGCAGCCCCTCACCAGGGGAACTAGGGGAGCAGTACTTC. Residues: CASSPSPGELGEQYF. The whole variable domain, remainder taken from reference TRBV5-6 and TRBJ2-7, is DAGVTQSPTHLIKTRGQQVTLRCSPKSGHDTVSWYQQALGQGPQFIFQYYEEEERQRGNFPDRFSGHQFPNYSSELNVNALLLGDSALYLCASSPSPGELGEQYFGPGTRLTVT.

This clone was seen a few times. As DNA, the CDR3 is TGTGCCAGTAGTTCTGTGGCAGCTGGGGCCAACGTCCTGACTTTC. Translation gives CASSSVAAGANVLTF. V gene TRBV19 combines with J gene TRBJ2-6, with D unresolved. Trimming removed 5 bases from V and 2 bases from J, with 10 bases in between. Germline CDR1 is LNHDA and CDR2 is SQIVND (reference sequence). This CDR3 has 15 residues.

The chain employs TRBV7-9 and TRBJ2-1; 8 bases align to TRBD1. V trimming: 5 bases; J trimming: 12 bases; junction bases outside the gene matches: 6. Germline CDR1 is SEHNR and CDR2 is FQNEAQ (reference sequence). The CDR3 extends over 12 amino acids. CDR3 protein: CASSTGQGGQFF. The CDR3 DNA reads TGTGCCAGCAGCACCGGACAGGGAGGGCAGTTCTTC.

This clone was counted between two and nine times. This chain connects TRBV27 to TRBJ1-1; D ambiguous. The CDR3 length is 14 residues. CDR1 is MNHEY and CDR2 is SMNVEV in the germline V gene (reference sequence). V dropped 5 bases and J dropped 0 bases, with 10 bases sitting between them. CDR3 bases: TGTGCCAGCAGTCCCCGATATTTGAACACTGAAGCTTTCTTT. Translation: CASSPRYLNTEAFF.

The CDR3 here is CASSVIPGLAVREQFF. The CDR3 DNA follows: TGTGCCAGCAGTGTCATACCGGGACTAGCAGTACGTGAGCAGTTCTTC. This sequence joins TRBV6-4 and TRBJ2-1, with 9 bases identical to TRBD2. The V segment lost 4 bases and the J segment 9 bases; nucleotides outside the gene matches: 13. The CDR3 consists of 16 residues. Germline lookup yields CDR1 MRHNA and CDR2 SNTAGT.

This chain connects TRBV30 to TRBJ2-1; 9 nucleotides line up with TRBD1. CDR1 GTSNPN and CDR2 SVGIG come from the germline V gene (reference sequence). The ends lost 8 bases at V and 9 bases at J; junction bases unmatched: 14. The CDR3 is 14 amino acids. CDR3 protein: CALSRGTGRSEQFF. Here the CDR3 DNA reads TGTGCCCTGTCGCGGGGGACAGGGAGGAGTGAGCAGTTCTTC.

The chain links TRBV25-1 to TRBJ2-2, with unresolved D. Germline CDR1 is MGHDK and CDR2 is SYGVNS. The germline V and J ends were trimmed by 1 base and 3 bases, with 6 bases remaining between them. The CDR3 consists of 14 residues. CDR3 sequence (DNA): TGTGCCAGCAGTGAATTGTTGGACACCGGGGAGCTGTTTTTT. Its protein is CASSELLDTGELFF.

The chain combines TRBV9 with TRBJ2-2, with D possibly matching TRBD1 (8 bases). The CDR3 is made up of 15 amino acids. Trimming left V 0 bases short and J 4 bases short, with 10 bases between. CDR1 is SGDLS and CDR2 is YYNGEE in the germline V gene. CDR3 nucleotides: TGTGCCAGCAGCGTAGACAGGGGGGGCACCGGGGAGCTGTTTTTT. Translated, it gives CASSVDRGGTGELFF.

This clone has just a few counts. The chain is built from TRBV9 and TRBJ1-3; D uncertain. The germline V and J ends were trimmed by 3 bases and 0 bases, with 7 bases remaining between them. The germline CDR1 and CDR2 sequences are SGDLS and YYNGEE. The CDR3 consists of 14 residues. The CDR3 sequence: CASSAASSGNTIYF. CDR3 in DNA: TGTGCCAGCAGCGCAGCCAGCTCTGGAAACACCATATATTTT.

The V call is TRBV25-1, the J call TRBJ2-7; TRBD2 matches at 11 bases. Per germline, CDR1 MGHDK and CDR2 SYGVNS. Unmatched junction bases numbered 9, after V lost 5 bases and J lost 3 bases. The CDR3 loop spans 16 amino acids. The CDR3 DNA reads TGTGCCAGCAGTCCCCCGACTAGCGGGATAGGCTACGAGCAGTACTTC. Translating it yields CASSPPTSGIGYEQYF.

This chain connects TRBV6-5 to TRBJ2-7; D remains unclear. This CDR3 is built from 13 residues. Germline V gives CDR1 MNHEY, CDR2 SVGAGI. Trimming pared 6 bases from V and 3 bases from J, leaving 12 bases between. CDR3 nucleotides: TGTGCCAGCAGCCTGGGAAGAAACTACGAGCAGTACTTC. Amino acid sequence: CASSLGRNYEQYF.

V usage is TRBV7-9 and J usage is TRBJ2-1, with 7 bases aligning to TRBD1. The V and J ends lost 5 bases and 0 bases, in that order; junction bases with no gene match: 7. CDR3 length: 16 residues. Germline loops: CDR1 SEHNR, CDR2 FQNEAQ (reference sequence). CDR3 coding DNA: TGTGCCAGCAGCCCCCGCCGGGACAGCTCCTACAATGAGCAGTTCTTC. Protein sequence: CASSPRRDSSYNEQFF.

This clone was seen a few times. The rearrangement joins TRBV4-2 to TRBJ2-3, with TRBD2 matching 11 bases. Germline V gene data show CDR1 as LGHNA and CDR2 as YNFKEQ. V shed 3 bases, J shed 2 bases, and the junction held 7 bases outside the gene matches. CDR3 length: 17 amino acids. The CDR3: CASSQLSGRAYTDTQYF. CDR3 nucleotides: TGTGCCAGCAGCCAGCTTAGCGGGAGGGCCTACACAGATACGCAGTATTTT.

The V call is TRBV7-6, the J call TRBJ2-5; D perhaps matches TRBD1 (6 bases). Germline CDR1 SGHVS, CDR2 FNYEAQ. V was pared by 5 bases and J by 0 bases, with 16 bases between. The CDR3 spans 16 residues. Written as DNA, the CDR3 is TGTGCCAGCAGCCCCCGTTGGGGGCAGAACCAAGAGACCCAGTACTTC. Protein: CASSPRWGQNQETQYF.